This TCR beta chain was recovered during a study of T cell responses to AZD1222 COVID-19 vaccine. With respect to this clone: Its antigen is undetermined. Other DNA sequences of this sample code for an identical CDR3.

Study results and caveats: Increases in Spike-specific TCR breadth and depth were seen after two AZD1222 doses. The study reported that nearly half of spike-specific TCRs target unmutated variant regions. Possibly, clonal diversity was underestimated; donors were largely white British and included more females.

The CDR3 runs 16 residues. V was pared by 3 bases and J by 4 bases, with 7 bases of the junction left unmatched. Germline CDR1 reads MDHEN; CDR2 reads SYDVKM. Sequencing was performed with immunoSEQ multiplex PCR; in TCRdb, only in-frame clones are kept and a portion is missing. The table includes under 150,000 clones, 92% detected once. This receptor was obtained from an adult who received the AZD1222 COVID-19 vaccine. The rearrangement uses TRBV28 and TRBJ2-1; 9 nucleotides line up with TRBD1. The material was peripheral blood, obtained 28 days after the second AZD1222 dose. CDR3 coding DNA: TGTGCCAGCAGTTTCAGTGGGACAGGGATTTACAATGAGCAGTTCTTC. Its translation is CASSFSGTGIYNEQFF.